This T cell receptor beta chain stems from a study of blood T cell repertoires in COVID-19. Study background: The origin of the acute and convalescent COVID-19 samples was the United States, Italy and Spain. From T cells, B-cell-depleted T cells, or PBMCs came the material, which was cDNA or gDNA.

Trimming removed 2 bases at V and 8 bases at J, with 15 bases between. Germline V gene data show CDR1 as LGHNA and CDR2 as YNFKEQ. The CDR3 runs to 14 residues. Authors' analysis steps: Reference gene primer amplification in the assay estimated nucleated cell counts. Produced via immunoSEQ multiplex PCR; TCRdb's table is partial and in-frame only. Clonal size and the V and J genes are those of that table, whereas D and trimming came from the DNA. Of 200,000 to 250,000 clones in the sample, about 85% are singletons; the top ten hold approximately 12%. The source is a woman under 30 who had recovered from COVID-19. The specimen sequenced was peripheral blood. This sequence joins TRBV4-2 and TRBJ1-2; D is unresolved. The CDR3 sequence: CASSQNLAAIGYTF. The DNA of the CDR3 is TGTGCCAGCAGCCAAAACTTAGCGGCCATCGGCTACACCTTC.